Following are 17 T cell receptor beta chains from one sample sequenced in a study of identical twins. TCRdb processed the 5' RACE reads anew with MiXCR; each CDR3 protein has one entry. The sample consists of approximately 1.8 million distinct CDR3 sequences, under 35% of them appearing once. The sequenced sample consisted of cord blood. The origin of the receptors is a newborn girl in good health.

The chain combines TRBV30 with TRBJ1-5; 8 bases match TRBD1. The J segment lost 8 bases and the V segment lost 2 bases, leaving 11 bases of the junction unmatched. Per the germline V gene, CDR1 is GTSNPN and CDR2 is SVGIG (reference sequence). The length of the CDR3 is 15 residues. In DNA form, the CDR3 reads TGTGCCTGGAGTCGGCAGGGGGCTCCAGGAGAGCCCCAGCATTTT. Its translation is CAWSRQGAPGEPQHF.

The rearrangement links TRBV20-1 to TRBJ2-1; unclear D gene. The CDR3 contains 14 residues. V was shortened by 5 bases and J by 7 bases, with 18 bases between the two germline ends. Per germline, CDR1 DFQATT and CDR2 SNEGSKA (reference sequence). The CDR3 DNA follows: TGCAGTGCTCTGGACCCGGCGGTAGTAAATGAGCAGTTCTTC. As protein: CSALDPAVVNEQFF.

The CDR3 bases are TGTGCCAGCAGCCATACCAGGGGGCTCGCAGATACGCAGTATTTT. This gives the protein CASSHTRGLADTQYF. J is TRBJ2-3 and V is TRBV11-2; TRBD1 aligns across 8 bases. Germline V gene sequence: CDR1 SGHAT, CDR2 FQNNGV. Trimming cost V 5 bases and J 4 bases; bases outside gene matches: 8. CDR3 length equals 15 residues.

This clonotype has just a few counts. This chain connects TRBV27 to TRBJ2-7, with 9 bases identical to TRBD2. Per germline, CDR1 MNHEY and CDR2 SMNVEV (reference sequence). Trimming took 1 base from V and 2 from J; bases not matched to a gene: 3. The CDR3 contains 15 residues. The CDR3, as DNA: TGTGCCAGCAGTTTATTGACTAGCGGAACCTACGAGCAGTACTTC. Translating it yields CASSLLTSGTYEQYF.

V gene TRBV10-3 combines with J gene TRBJ2-7; D tentatively reads TRBD1 or TRBD2 (5 bases each). This CDR3 has 15 amino acids. The V and J ends lost 5 bases and 0 bases respectively, with 14 bases between them. Germline assignment: CDR1 ENHRY and CDR2 SYGVKD. The CDR3 region has the DNA TGTGCCATCAGTATACCGGGACGGTTCTCCTACGAGCAGTACTTC. Its protein is CAISIPGRFSYEQYF.

The chain recombines TRBV28 with TRBJ2-5; 8 bases are shared with TRBD1. The J call may be mistaken, given a closer DNA end match to TRBJ2-7. The length of the CDR3 is 13 residues. The germline gives CDR1 MDHEN, CDR2 SYDVKM. This CDR3 reads CASTSDRVYEQYF. Written as DNA, the CDR3 is TGTGCCAGCACCTCGGACAGGGTATACGAGCAGTACTTC.

This clonotype was observed at least ten times. Since a much larger clone is just one base distant, this may be a read error. The chain couples TRBV28 to TRBJ2-7; the match to TRBD2 covers 10 bases. Trimming removed 2 bases from V and 7 bases from J; junction bases left unmatched: 5. Germline lookup yields CDR1 MDHEN and CDR2 SYDVKM. This CDR3 spans 14 amino acids. In DNA form, the CDR3 reads TGTGCCAGCAGTTTACTAGCGGGAGACAATGAGCAGTACTTC. Its protein is CASSLLAGDNEQYF.

The V call is TRBV27, the J call TRBJ2-4; tentatively, D is TRBD2 (6 bases). The better agreement between TRBJ2-7 and the DNA end casts doubt on the J call. Germline CDR1 and CDR2: MNHEY and SMNVEV (reference sequence). This CDR3 is built from 14 residues. CDR3 amino acids: CASRLVGGNYEQYF. CDR3 DNA: TGTGCCAGCAGACTAGTGGGAGGAAACTACGAGCAGTACTTC.

In its sample, this clonotype was seen a few times. The chain links TRBV29-1 to TRBJ2-4; no reliable D call. Trimming stripped 1 base from V and 7 bases from J, with 14 bases between. Germline CDR1 and CDR2: SQVTM and ANQGSEA. This CDR3 contains 14 residues. The CDR3 nucleotides read TGCAGCGTTGAAGGGCTGAGCGTAGGGAACATTCAGTACTTC. Translated: CSVEGLSVGNIQYF.

This chain joins TRBV7-2 and TRBJ2-1, with D unresolved. The last part of the DNA fits TRBJ2-7 better; the J call may be wrong. From germline, CDR1 is SGHTA and CDR2 FQGNSA. The CDR3 has 15 residues. The CDR3: CASSLRFHSYNEQYF. The CDR3 DNA is TGTGCCAGCAGCTTACGATTCCACTCCTACAATGAGCAGTACTTC.

The chain carries TRBV10-3 and TRBJ1-1; 7 positions match TRBD1. The J segment lost 1 base and the V segment lost 0 bases, leaving 8 bases of the junction unmatched. The CDR3 spans 17 residues. Germline CDR1 is ENHRY and CDR2 is SYGVKD. The CDR3 is CAISESTPTGTNTEAFF. CDR3 in DNA: TGTGCCATCAGTGAGTCGACTCCGACAGGGACGAACACTGAAGCTTTCTTT.

The rearrangement joins TRBV2 to TRBJ2-7, with 7 nucleotides matching TRBD1. The CDR3 totals 12 residues. The ends lost 10 bases at V and 3 bases at J; junction bases unmatched: 6. Germline lookup yields CDR1 SNHLY and CDR2 FYNNEI. Here the CDR3 reads CATLDRDYEQYF. In nucleotides, the CDR3 is TGTGCCACCTTAGACAGGGACTACGAGCAGTACTTC.

The genes are TRBV6-5 and TRBJ2-1; D ambiguous. V was shortened by 5 bases and J by 6 bases, with 11 bases between the two germline ends. Germline V CDR1 and CDR2: MNHEY, SVGAGI. The CDR3 is 13 residues long. CDR3 amino acids: CASSDNVGNEQFF. The CDR3 bases are TGTGCCAGCAGTGACAACGTAGGCAATGAGCAGTTCTTC.

This clonotype was seen ten or more times. The chain couples TRBV29-1 to TRBJ2-3; a possible D gene is TRBD1 (6 bases). Germline values: CDR1 SQVTM, CDR2 ANQGSEA. Trimming pared 6 bases from V and 1 base from J, leaving 17 bases between. The CDR3 covers 15 residues. The chain's CDR3 is CSVAHRVVGTDTQYF. CDR3 coding DNA: TGCAGCGTGGCCCACAGGGTTGTTGGCACAGATACGCAGTATTTT.

The table lists this clonotype with many counts. V and J are TRBV21-1 and TRBJ1-2. TRBV21-1 is reported as a pseudogene. This CDR3 is built from 14 residues. The CDR3 reads CASSKVRGIYGYTF. The CDR3 DNA reads as TGTGCCAGCAGCAAAGTGCGCGGGATCTATGGCTACACCTTC.

The table lists this clonotype with many counts. The chain combines TRBV7-2 with TRBJ2-1, with 10 bases lining up with TRBD2. The J segment lost 3 bases and the V segment lost 7 bases, leaving 3 bases of the junction unmatched. The germline gives CDR1 SGHTA, CDR2 FQGNSA. The CDR3 loop spans 14 amino acids. In DNA form, the CDR3 reads TGTGCCAGCACCAGGACTAGCGGCTACAATGAGCAGTTCTTC. Translated: CASTRTSGYNEQFF.

The chain employs TRBV3-1 and TRBJ2-7; D possibly corresponds to TRBD2 (7 bases). Trimming shortened V by 6 bases and J by 4 bases, and 19 bases separated the two germline ends. Germline V gene data show CDR1 as LGHDT and CDR2 as YNNKEL (reference sequence). The CDR3 runs to 15 residues. The CDR3 DNA follows: TGTGCCAGCAGGGGTCTTTTGGGAGGGGGATACGAGCAGTACTTC. Translation: CASRGLLGGGYEQYF.